A selection of T cell receptor beta chains follows, all from one sample in a study of shared clonotypes between healthy human individuals. The data were produced by immunoSEQ multiplex PCR, yet TCRdb's version contains in-frame clones alone and is incomplete. The sample holds around 370,000 clones, approximately 97% seen once. The sequenced sample consisted of memory CD8+ T cells sorted from blood. The receptors here all came from a man aged 25 to 45 in good health. The CDR3 runs from the conserved cysteine through the conserved F or W. D genes are given only for firm matches. The listing skips clone size in some rows; elsewhere it reads once, few, many or a size class.

TRBV11-2	-	TRBJ2-7	-	CASSSPTYEQYF	TGTGCCAGCAGCTCCCCTACCTACGAGCAGTACTTC
TRBV10-3	-	TRBJ1-5	-	CAISDTGTPQHF	TGTGCCATCAGTGACACAGGGACGCCCCAGCATTTT
TRBV10-3	-	TRBJ2-7	-	CAIAAVRYEQYF	TGTGCCATCGCCGCGGTGAGATACGAGCAGTACTTC
TRBV19	TRBD2	TRBJ2-1	-	CASSFTSGSYNEQFF	TGTGCCAGTAGTTTCACTAGCGGCTCCTACAATGAGCAGTTCTTC
TRBV5-1	-	TRBJ2-7	-	CASSLGQARHSYEQYF	TGCGCCAGCAGCTTGGGTCAGGCCCGGCATTCCTACGAGCAGTACTTC
TRBV9	TRBD1	TRBJ2-5	-	CASSGQGETQYF	TGTGCCAGCAGCGGACAGGGTGAGACCCAGTACTTC
TRBV6-5	-	TRBJ2-5	-	CASSYVGGSETQYF	TGTGCCAGCAGTTACGTGGGGGGCTCAGAGACCCAGTACTTC
TRBV2	-	TRBJ2-1	-	CASRYSYNEQFF	TGTGCCAGCAGGTACAGCTATAATGAGCAGTTCTTC
TRBV7-3	TRBD2	TRBJ2-1	-	CASSLYSGSIREQFF	TGTGCCAGCAGCTTATATAGCGGGAGTATCCGTGAGCAGTTCTTC
TRBV6-6	TRBD1	TRBJ1-2	-	CASSYGDSSDYGYTF	TGTGCCAGCAGTTACGGGGACAGTAGCGACTATGGCTACACCTTC
TRBV6-6	TRBD2	TRBJ2-7	once	CASSYFGGLASYEQYF	TGTGCCAGCAGTTACTTTGGAGGACTAGCCTCCTACGAGCAGTACTTC
TRBV4-1	-	TRBJ2-5	-	CASSQDQVETQYF	TGCGCCAGCAGCCAAGATCAGGTAGAGACCCAGTACTTC
TRBV2	-	TRBJ2-7	-	CASRGPASYEQYF	TGTGCCAGCAGGGGGCCGGCGTCCTACGAGCAGTACTTC
TRBV4-2	-	TRBJ2-1	-	CASSQDPAGHKGNEQFF	TGTGCCAGCAGCCAAGACCCAGCGGGTCATAAAGGCAATGAGCAGTTCTTC
TRBV7-9	-	TRBJ1-4	-	CASSSGYGEKLFF	TGTGCCAGCAGCTCAGGTTACGGCGAAAAACTGTTTTTT
TRBV2	TRBD2	TRBJ2-5	-	CASSERLAEETQYF	TGTGCCAGCAGTGAACGCCTAGCGGAAGAGACCCAGTACTTC
TRBV28	-	TRBJ2-1	once	CASNTYNEQFF	TGTGCCAGCAACACCTACAATGAGCAGTTCTTC
TRBV4-2	-	TRBJ2-1	once	CASSPTRGSSYNEQFF	TGTGCCAGCAGCCCCACGAGGGGGAGCTCCTACAATGAGCAGTTCTTC
TRBV7-2	TRBD2	TRBJ2-1	-	CASSWTSGRYNEQFF	TGTGCCAGCAGCTGGACTAGCGGGAGGTACAATGAGCAGTTCTTC
TRBV6-5	TRBD1	TRBJ1-1	-	CASSVGQALTEAFF	TGTGCCAGCAGTGTCGGACAGGCCTTAACTGAAGCTTTCTTT
TRBV20-1	-	TRBJ2-7	-	CSAQTGSEQYF	TGCAGTGCTCAAACAGGTTCCGAGCAGTACTTC
TRBV29-1	-	TRBJ2-7	-	CSVTSGYEQYF	TGCAGCGTGACCAGTGGGTACGAGCAGTACTTC
TRBV7-2	TRBD2	TRBJ2-7	-	CASGRTSGSYEQYF	TGTGCCAGCGGCAGGACTAGCGGATCCTACGAGCAGTACTTC
TRBV11-2	TRBD1	TRBJ1-5	-	CASSLGRTGSNQPQHF	TGTGCCAGCAGCTTGGGAAGGACAGGGAGCAATCAGCCCCAGCATTTT
TRBV29-1	-	TRBJ2-2	-	CSVTGSPNTGELFF	TGCAGCGTCACAGGATCCCCGAACACCGGGGAGCTGTTTTTT
TRBV6-5	TRBD1	TRBJ1-4	-	CASSYGTGGEKLFF	TGTGCCAGCAGTTACGGGACAGGGGGTGAAAAACTGTTTTTT
TRBV10-3	TRBD2	TRBJ2-1	-	CAISLPGQKAPLAGGPYNEQFF	TGTGCCATCAGCTTACCGGGACAGAAGGCGCCACTAGCGGGAGGCCCCTACAATGAGCAGTTCTTC
TRBV5-1	-	TRBJ2-5	-	CASSLSRIEETQYF	TGCGCCAGCAGCTTGTCACGGATAGAAGAGACCCAGTACTTC
TRBV10-2	-	TRBJ2-6	-	CASGFSGANVLTF	TGCGCCAGCGGCTTCTCTGGGGCCAACGTCCTGACTTTC
TRBV10-2	TRBD1	TRBJ2-5	-	CASRNQGAETQYF	TGCGCCAGCAGGAACCAGGGGGCCGAGACCCAGTACTTC
TRBV5-7	-	TRBJ1-1	once	CASSPTLNTEAFF	TGTGCCAGCAGCCCGACACTGAACACTGAAGCTTTCTTT
TRBV30	-	TRBJ2-1	-	CAWSVQQGAGNEQFF	TGTGCCTGGAGTGTACAACAGGGCGCTGGTAATGAGCAGTTCTTC
TRBV5-4	-	TRBJ2-3	once	CASSSHLDTQYF	TGTGCCAGCAGCTCCCATCTGGATACGCAGTATTTT
TRBV9	-	TRBJ2-7	-	CASSARAGNSYEQYF	TGTGCCAGCAGCGCAAGAGCCGGGAACTCCTACGAGCAGTACTTC
TRBV29-1	-	TRBJ2-7	-	CSVSVFTYEQYF	TGCAGCGTTTCGGTCTTTACCTACGAGCAGTACTTC
TRBV11-2	TRBD2	TRBJ2-5	-	CASSFTGTSVKQTQYF	TGTGCCAGCAGCTTCACCGGGACTAGCGTTAAGCAGACCCAGTACTTC
TRBV5-1	-	TRBJ2-5	-	CASSLWPRGGYQETQYF	TGCGCCAGCAGCTTGTGGCCCAGGGGTGGGTACCAAGAGACCCAGTACTTC
TRBV4-1	-	TRBJ2-1	-	CASSQGIAETWSSYNEQFF	TGCGCCAGCAGCCAAGGCATAGCGGAGACATGGAGCTCCTACAATGAGCAGTTCTTC
TRBV6-5	-	TRBJ2-6	-	CASSYAGRSGANVLTF	TGTGCCAGCAGTTACGCCGGGAGATCGGGGGCCAACGTCCTGACTTTC
TRBV6-5	TRBD2	TRBJ2-5	-	CASSYTSGGQETQYF	TGTGCCAGCAGTTACACTAGCGGGGGACAAGAGACCCAGTACTTC
TRBV5-4	-	TRBJ2-2	-	CASSSKQANTGELFF	TGTGCCAGCAGCTCCAAACAGGCGAACACCGGGGAGCTGTTTTTT
TRBV7-7	-	TRBJ2-5	-	CASSLRDGKETQYF	TGTGCTAGCAGCCTCCGGGACGGGAAAGAGACCCAGTACTTC
TRBV19	-	TRBJ1-1	-	CASKETTNTEAFF	TGTGCCAGTAAAGAGACAACCAACACTGAAGCTTTCTTT
TRBV18	TRBD1	TRBJ1-3	-	CASSTSGTGSGNTIYF	TGTGCCAGCTCAACTTCCGGGACAGGCTCTGGAAACACCATATATTTT
TRBV10-3	-	TRBJ1-2	once	CAISETEEPVYGYTF	TGTGCCATCAGTGAAACCGAAGAACCGGTCTATGGCTACACCTTC
TRBV4-1	-	TRBJ2-1	-	CASSQDGKINNEQFF	TGCGCCAGCAGCCAAGACGGCAAAATCAACAATGAGCAGTTCTTC
TRBV5-1	-	TRBJ2-5	-	CASSFPGLETQYF	TGCGCCAGCAGCTTTCCGGGATTAGAGACCCAGTACTTC
TRBV19	TRBD2	TRBJ2-7	few	CASSVGLAGRYEQYF	TGTGCCAGTAGTGTGGGACTAGCGGGACGGTACGAGCAGTACTTC
TRBV5-1	-	TRBJ2-7	-	CASSLGRDNLYEQYF	TGCGCCAGCAGCTTGGGGCGGGACAACCTCTACGAGCAGTACTTC
TRBV9	TRBD1	TRBJ1-3	-	CASSTGQGAPGNTIYF	TGTGCCAGCAGCACCGGACAGGGGGCGCCCGGAAACACCATATATTTT
TRBV29-1	-	TRBJ1-2	-	CSVVPHPWAGDYGYTF	TGCAGCGTTGTCCCCCACCCCTGGGCAGGGGACTATGGCTACACCTTC
TRBV11-2	TRBD1	TRBJ2-5	once	CASSLDPGQGETQYF	TGTGCCAGCAGCTTAGATCCCGGACAGGGCGAGACCCAGTACTTC
TRBV29-1	TRBD2	TRBJ2-3	-	CSAREFSTDTQYF	TGCAGCGCGCGGGAGTTTAGCACAGATACGCAGTATTTT
TRBV5-1	-	TRBJ1-1	-	CASSRPRGSAAANTEAFF	TGCGCCAGCAGCCGCCCCCGGGGCAGTGCGGCCGCGAACACTGAAGCTTTCTTT
TRBV7-8	TRBD2	TRBJ2-7	-	CASSLRGRGYEQYF	TGTGCCAGCAGCTTACGAGGGAGGGGCTACGAGCAGTACTTC